These T cell receptor beta chains were read from a single sample in a study of molecular identifiers for immune sequencing clone quantification. TCRdb used MiXCR to reprocess the PCR reads, holding one entry per CDR3 protein. Of 550,000 to 750,000 distinct CDR3 sequences in the sample, less than 20% were seen once. The specimen sequenced was naive CD8+ T cells from blood, with Jurkat cell RNA spiked in. These receptors all come from a human donor in good health. Some libraries in this study had Jurkat cell RNA spiked in. Each CDR3 is given with its conserved first and last residue. D genes are given only for firm matches. Not all rows give a size; the values are once, few, many and, for expanded clones, a class.

D gene	V gene	clone size	J gene	CDR3 DNA	CDR3 protein
TRBD2	TRBV9	.	TRBJ2-1	TGTGCCAGCGGCGCACCCGGGACTAGCGGATACAATGAGCAGTTCTTC	CASGAPGTSGYNEQFF
TRBD1	TRBV7-9	many	TRBJ2-7	TGTGCCAGCAGCGGGGCCGCGGACAGGCACTACGAGCAGTACTTC	CASSGAADRHYEQYF
.	TRBV12-3/TRBV12-4	few	TRBJ2-5	TGTGCCAGCACATCACTGATGGGAGAGACCCAGTACTTC	CASTSLMGETQYF
.	TRBV4-3	many	TRBJ2-3	TGCGCCAGCAGCCAAGGCTCCTTGGCGGATACGCAGTATTTT	CASSQGSLADTQYF
TRBD1	TRBV20-1	many	TRBJ1-4	TGCAGTGCTAGAGGGGACAGGGGCGGCCTTACTAATGAAAAACTGTTTTTT	CSARGDRGGLTNEKLFF
.	TRBV4-2	.	TRBJ2-1	TGTGCCAGCAGCCAAGATGGAACGGGATTCTACAATGAGCAGTTCTTC	CASSQDGTGFYNEQFF
.	TRBV7-2	many	TRBJ2-3	TGTGCCAGCAGTCCCGGCGGAGGCCTTGTGCAGTATTTT	CASSPGGGLVQYF
.	TRBV18	.	TRBJ1-2	TGTGCCAGCTCAACCCCCGACAGAGATTTTTATGGCTACACCTTC	CASSTPDRDFYGYTF
.	TRBV7-2	.	TRBJ2-1	TGTGCCAGCAGCTATCCACTGGAGGATTCGAACAATGAGCAGTTCTTC	CASSYPLEDSNNEQFF
.	TRBV20-1	few	TRBJ1-1	TGCAGTGCTAGAGATTACGGGAACACTGAAGCTTTCTTT	CSARDYGNTEAFF
.	TRBV5-6	.	TRBJ2-3	TGTGCCAGCAGCTTGGGAGCGACAGATACGCTGTATTTT	CASSLGATDTLYF
.	TRBV28	many	TRBJ1-5	TGTGCCAGCAGACTGACAGGACGGAGCAATCAGCCCCAGCATTTT	CASRLTGRSNQPQHF
.	TRBV19	.	TRBJ2-6	TGTGCCAGTAGTCGAGCAGGGAGCTCTGGGGCCAACGTCCTGACTTTC	CASSRAGSSGANVLTF
.	TRBV29-1	many	TRBJ1-1	TGCAGCGTTGGTACAGGAGAAGCTTTCTTT	CSVGTGEAFF
TRBD1	TRBV9	many	TRBJ2-3	TGTGCCAGCAGCGGACAGGGCACTAGCACAGATACGCAGTATTTT	CASSGQGTSTDTQYF
.	TRBV11-2	.	TRBJ1-6	TGTGCCAGCAGCTTGGGGGCCACGGGGAATTCACCCCTCCACTTT	CASSLGATGNSPLHF
.	TRBV27	few	TRBJ2-7	TGTGCCAGCAGTTCTGCACAGGGCTACGAGCAGTACTTC	CASSSAQGYEQYF
TRBD1	TRBV4-3	few	TRBJ2-2	TGCGCCAGCAGCCAAGTTTGCAGGGGGTCCGGGGAGCTGTTTTTT	CASSQVCRGSGELFF
.	TRBV11-2	few	TRBJ1-3	TGTGCCAGCAGCTCGACGGACAGCTATAGAAACACCATATATTTT	CASSSTDSYRNTIYF
.	TRBV29-1	many	TRBJ2-1	TGCAGCGGGAGGACTGACTACAATGAGCAGTTCTTC	CSGRTDYNEQFF
TRBD2	TRBV20-1	once	TRBJ2-3	TGCAGTTCTCCCGGTAGTAGCGGGGGCACAGATACGCAGTATTTT	CSSPGSSGGTDTQYF
TRBD2	TRBV27	many	TRBJ2-7	TGTGCCAGCAGTTTTTCTGGCGGGAGTACCTACGAGCAGTACTTC	CASSFSGGSTYEQYF
.	TRBV9	many	TRBJ2-1	TGTGCCAGCAGTGTGGCTGGTAATGAGCAGTTCTTC	CASSVAGNEQFF
.	TRBV6-5	many	TRBJ2-7	TGTGCCAGCAGCACGACTAGCTCCTACGAGCAGTACTTC	CASSTTSSYEQYF
.	TRBV11-2	.	TRBJ2-5	TGTGCCAGCAGCCACACCGGGGGAGAGGGAGAGACCCAGTACTTC	CASSHTGGEGETQYF